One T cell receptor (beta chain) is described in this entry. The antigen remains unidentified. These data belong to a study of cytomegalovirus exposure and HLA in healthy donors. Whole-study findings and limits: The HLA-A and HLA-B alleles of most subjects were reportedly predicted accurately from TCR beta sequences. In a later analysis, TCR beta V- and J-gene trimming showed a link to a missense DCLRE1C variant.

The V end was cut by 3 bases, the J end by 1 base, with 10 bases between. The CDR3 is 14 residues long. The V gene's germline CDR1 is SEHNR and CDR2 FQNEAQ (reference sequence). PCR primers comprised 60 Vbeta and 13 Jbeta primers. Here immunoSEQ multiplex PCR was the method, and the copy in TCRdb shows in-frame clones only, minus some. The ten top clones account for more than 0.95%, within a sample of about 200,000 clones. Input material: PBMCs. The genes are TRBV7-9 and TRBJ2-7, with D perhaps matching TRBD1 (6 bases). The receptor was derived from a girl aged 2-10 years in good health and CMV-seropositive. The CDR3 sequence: CASSFFQGSYEQYF. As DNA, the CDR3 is TGTGCCAGCAGCTTTTTCCAGGGGTCCTACGAGCAGTACTTC.